A single sample gave rise to the 15 T cell receptor beta chains below, sequenced in a study of control samples from healthy donors and cancer patients. This table comes from immunoSEQ multiplex PCR, and its TCRdb copy is limited to in-frame clones, with some not included. Of under 30,000 clones listed, about 82% are singletons. Material: PBMCs. The receptors were sampled from a woman aged 60-70 years with head and neck cancer.

The chain couples TRBV27 to TRBJ1-5, with D perhaps TRBD1 (6 bases). The CDR3 totals 14 residues. Germline loops: CDR1 MNHEY, CDR2 SMNVEV (reference sequence). V was pared by 4 bases and J by 1 base, with 8 bases between. CDR3 nucleotide sequence: TGTGCCAGCAGTTCGGGGACAAGCAATCAGCCCCAGCATTTT. This codes for CASSSGTSNQPQHF.

This sequence joins TRBV6-2 or TRBV6-3 and TRBJ2-7; D unclear. The germline CDR1 and CDR2 sequences are MNHEY and SVGEGT. The CDR3 covers 12 residues. The ends were cut back, 2 bases at V and 6 bases at J, with 8 bases in the middle. CDR3 DNA: TGTGCCAGCAGTTACGTCGTGGGCGAGCAGTACTTC. Translated: CASSYVVGEQYF.

The chain is built from TRBV7-8 and TRBJ2-7; D might be TRBD1 or TRBD2, each matching 5 bases. The germline CDR1 and CDR2 sequences are SGHVS and FQNEAQ. The ends were cut back, 3 bases at V and 2 bases at J, with 11 bases in the middle. The CDR3 length is 14 residues. In DNA, the CDR3 is TGTGCCAGCAGCTTGGGACGGTTAACCTACGAGCAGTACTTC. This sequence encodes CASSLGRLTYEQYF.

The J gene is TRBJ1-3, the V gene TRBV30; D is ambiguous. V lost 3 bases and J 1 base, leaving 13 bases between the germline ends. The CDR3 consists of 15 residues. CDR1 is GTSNPN and CDR2 is SVGIG in the germline V gene (reference sequence). CDR3 residues: CAWSVLSASGNTIYF. The CDR3 DNA is TGTGCCTGGAGCGTATTGTCAGCTTCTGGAAACACCATATATTTT. Variable domain in full (rest from reference TRBV30 and TRBJ1-3): SQTIHQWPATLVQPVGSPLSLECTVEGTSNPNLYWYRQAAGRGLQLLFYSVGIGQISSEVPQNLSASRPQDRQFILSSKKLLLSDSGFYLCAWSVLSASGNTIYFGEGSWLTVV.

This chain connects TRBV19 to TRBJ2-7, with a possible D match to TRBD2 (6 bases). The CDR3 has 15 residues. V dropped 9 bases and J dropped 0 bases, with 18 bases sitting between them. Germline V gene lookup returns CDR1 LNHDA and CDR2 SQIVND (reference sequence). This chain's CDR3 is CASGRKWRGSYEQYF. The DNA for the CDR3 is TGTGCCAGCGGACGGAAATGGCGGGGCTCCTACGAGCAGTACTTC.

The chain links TRBV2 to TRBJ1-2, with no clear D. V was pared by 0 bases and J by 12 bases, with 14 bases between. Germline assignment: CDR1 SNHLY and CDR2 FYNNEI. This CDR3 has 13 amino acids. In DNA form, the CDR3 reads TGTGCCAGCAGTGAAGCGCAGACAAGGCTTGACACCTTC. Translating it yields CASSEAQTRLDTF.

Here the CDR3 DNA reads TGCGCCAGCAGCTCCAAGGTGGGACTAGCGGGAGGCAAAGAGCAGTTCTTC. This codes for CASSSKVGLAGGKEQFF. V and J are TRBV5-1 and TRBJ2-1, with TRBD2 matching 15 bases. Germline V gene sequence: CDR1 SGHRS, CDR2 YFSETQ. Trimming removed 3 bases from V and 10 bases from J; junction bases left unmatched: 11. The CDR3 is 17 amino acids.

This chain connects TRBV4-2 to TRBJ2-3; maybe TRBD2 (6 bases). V was clipped by 2 bases and J by 3 bases, with 24 bases between them. The CDR3 extends over 19 amino acids. Per germline, CDR1 LGHNA and CDR2 YNFKEQ. CDR3 in DNA: TGTGCCAGCAGCCAATGGACGCGGGGTTTAGCGGACGATACAGATACGCAGTATTTT. It translates to CASSQWTRGLADDTDTQYF.

The rearrangement links TRBV6-5 to TRBJ2-2, with D uncertain. CDR1 is MNHEY, CDR2 SVGAGI, per germline. CDR3 length: 14 amino acids. Trimming took 6 bases from V and 3 from J, leaving 11 bases between them. The CDR3 region is CASRRMQYTGELFF. The CDR3 coding sequence is TGTGCCAGCAGGAGGATGCAGTACACCGGGGAGCTGTTTTTT.

V usage is TRBV6-5 and J usage is TRBJ2-2, with D maybe TRBD2 (6 bases). Trimming shortened V by 6 bases and J by 5 bases, and 13 bases separated the two germline ends. This CDR3 comprises 14 residues. Germline CDR1 MNHEY, CDR2 SVGAGI. CDR3 sequence (DNA): TGTGCCAGCAGCCGATCCCGGGGGACCGGGGAGCTGTTTTTT. Encoded protein: CASSRSRGTGELFF.

V is TRBV11-3 and J is TRBJ1-3, with D possibly being TRBD1 (5 bases). Germline V gene data show CDR1 as SGHNT and CDR2 as YENEEA. Deletions cut 6 bases from V and 0 bases from J, with 15 bases between. This CDR3 comprises 16 residues. Here the CDR3 reads CASSSGRGSSGNTIYF. The CDR3 DNA follows: TGTGCCAGCAGTTCGGGACGGGGCAGCTCTGGAAACACCATATATTTT.

This clone showed up just a few times. The chain couples TRBV3-1 (or the pseudogene TRBV3-2) to TRBJ1-5, with no clear D. V lost 3 bases, J lost 1 base, and 10 bases lay in between. Germline-derived CDR1 and CDR2 are LGHDT and YNNKEL (reference sequence). The CDR3 loop spans 15 amino acids. DNA for the CDR3: TGTGCCAGCAGCCAGGTCCCGGGAAGCAATCAGCCCCAGCATTTT. Translation: CASSQVPGSNQPQHF.

This chain links TRBV9 with TRBJ2-5; 10 bases fit TRBD2. Looked up from germline, CDR1 is SGDLS and CDR2 is YYNGEE. This CDR3 is built from 18 residues. V shed 4 bases, J shed 3 bases, and the junction held 15 bases outside the gene matches. The CDR3 sequence is CASSPAYGLAGVEETQYF. CDR3 in DNA: TGTGCCAGCAGCCCTGCTTATGGGCTAGCGGGAGTCGAAGAGACCCAGTACTTC.

This chain joins TRBV6-1 and TRBJ2-2, with D perhaps matching TRBD1 or TRBD2 (5 bases each). CDR1 and CDR2 (germline): MNHNS, SASEGT. V lost 2 bases, J lost 7 bases, and 8 bases lay in between. CDR3 length: 13 residues. CDR3 bases: TGTGCCAGCAGTGAAATGGGGGACGGGGAGCTGTTTTTT. Protein sequence: CASSEMGDGELFF.

The table lists this clone with a count of one. This chain uses TRBV9 with TRBJ1-1; D might be TRBD1 (6 bases). The V gene lost 3 bases and the J gene lost 4 bases, with 13 bases spanning the gap. The germline V gene encodes CDR1 SGDLS and CDR2 YYNGEE. CDR3 length equals 14 residues. In nucleotides, the CDR3 is TGTGCCAGCAGCGGAACAGGGTTCGGCACTGAAGCTTTCTTT. This sequence encodes CASSGTGFGTEAFF.